This TCR beta chain was sequenced in a study of T cell responses to AZD1222 COVID-19 vaccine. The protocol was immunoSEQ multiplex PCR, while the TCRdb copy is restricted to in-frame clones and leaves out a portion. The data show under 110,000 clones, with about 90% seen just once and 16% held by the top ten. Germline CDR1 is SGHTA and CDR2 is FQGNSA. CDR3 size: 15 residues. V was shortened by 1 base and J by 5 bases, with 14 bases between the two germline ends. The chain uses TRBV7-2 and TRBJ1-1; D uncertain. Material: peripheral blood, obtained on day 0 of AZD1222 vaccination. This TCR was recovered from an adult in good health. The CDR3 DNA sequence: TGTGCCAGCAGCTTAGTGGGTGTGGGTAGGACTGAAGCTTTCTTT. Protein product: CASSLVGVGRTEAFF.